This T cell receptor (beta chain) was found in a study of blood T cell repertoires in COVID-19. Study-level information: Sources were T cells, B-cell-depleted T cells, or PBMCs; the material itself was cDNA or gDNA.

Original processing notes: Amplifying reference gene primers gave estimates of nucleated cell counts. TCRdb's table, derived via immunoSEQ multiplex PCR, lists solely in-frame clones and lacks some. The V and J calls and the clone size are those of that table, but D and trimming were determined from the DNA. The sample includes 140,000 to 150,000 clones, around nine tenths of them seen just once. Trimming cost V 4 bases and J 1 base, with 8 bases left between them. Germline assignment: CDR1 SGHRS and CDR2 YFSETQ. The CDR3 runs 13 residues. This receptor was identified in a man aged 55 to 70 with active or convalescent COVID-19. The rearrangement links TRBV5-1 to TRBJ1-1, with D perhaps TRBD1 (5 bases). The sequenced material came from peripheral blood. Here the CDR3 reads CASSPRANTEAFF. The CDR3 coding sequence is TGCGCCAGCAGCCCCAGGGCGAACACTGAAGCTTTCTTT.